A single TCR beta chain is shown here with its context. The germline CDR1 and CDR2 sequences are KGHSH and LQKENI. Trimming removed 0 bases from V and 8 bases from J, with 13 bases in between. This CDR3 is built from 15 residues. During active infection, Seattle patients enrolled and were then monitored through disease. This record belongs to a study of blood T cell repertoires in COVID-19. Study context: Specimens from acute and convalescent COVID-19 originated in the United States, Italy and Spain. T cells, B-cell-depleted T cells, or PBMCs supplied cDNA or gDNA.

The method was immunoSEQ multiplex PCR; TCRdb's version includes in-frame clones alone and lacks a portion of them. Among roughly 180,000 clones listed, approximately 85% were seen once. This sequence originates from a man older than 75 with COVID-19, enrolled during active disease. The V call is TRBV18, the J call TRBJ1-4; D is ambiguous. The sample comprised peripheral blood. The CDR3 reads CASSPPLPMEEKLFF. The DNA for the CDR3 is TGTGCCAGCTCACCACCCTTACCCATGGAGGAAAAACTGTTTTTT.